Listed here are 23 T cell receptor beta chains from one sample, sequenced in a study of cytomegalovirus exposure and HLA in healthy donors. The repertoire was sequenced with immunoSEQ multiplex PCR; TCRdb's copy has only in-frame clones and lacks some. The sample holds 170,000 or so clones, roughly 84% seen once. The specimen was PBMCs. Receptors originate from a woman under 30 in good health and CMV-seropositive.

The CDR3 reads CASSLGQNTEAFF. The CDR3 DNA sequence: TGTGCCAGCAGCCTGGGACAGAACACTGAAGCTTTCTTT. The rearrangement joins TRBV9 to TRBJ1-1, with D possibly matching TRBD1 (6 bases). In germline, CDR1 is SGDLS, CDR2 YYNGEE. The V gene lost 4 bases and the J gene lost 1 base, with 8 bases spanning the gap. The CDR3 is 13 residues long.

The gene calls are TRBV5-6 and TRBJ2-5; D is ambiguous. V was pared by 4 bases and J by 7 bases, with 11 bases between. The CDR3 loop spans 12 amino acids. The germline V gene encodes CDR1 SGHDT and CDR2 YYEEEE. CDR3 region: CASSPVGGTQYF. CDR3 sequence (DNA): TGTGCCAGCAGCCCCGTCGGCGGGACCCAGTACTTC.

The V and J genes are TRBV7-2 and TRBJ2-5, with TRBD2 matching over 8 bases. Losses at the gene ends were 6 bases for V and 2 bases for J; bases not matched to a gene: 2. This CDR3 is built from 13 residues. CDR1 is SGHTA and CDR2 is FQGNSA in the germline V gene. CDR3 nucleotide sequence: TGTGCCAGCAGTCGCGGGGGGCAAGAGACCCAGTACTTC. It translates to CASSRGGQETQYF. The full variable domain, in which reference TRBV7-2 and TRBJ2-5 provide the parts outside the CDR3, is GAGVSQSPSNKVTEKGKDVELRCDPISGHTALYWYRQSLGQGLEFLIYFQGNSAPDKSGLPSDRFSAERTGGSVSTLTIQRTQQEDSAVYLCASSRGGQETQYFGPGTRLLVL.

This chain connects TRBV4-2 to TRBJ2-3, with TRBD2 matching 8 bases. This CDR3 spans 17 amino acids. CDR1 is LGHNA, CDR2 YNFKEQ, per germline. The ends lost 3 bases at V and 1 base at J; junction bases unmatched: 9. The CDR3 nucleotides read TGTGCCAGCAGCCACCTCTCGTCGCGGGGGGGCACAGATACGCAGTATTTT. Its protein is CASSHLSSRGGTDTQYF.

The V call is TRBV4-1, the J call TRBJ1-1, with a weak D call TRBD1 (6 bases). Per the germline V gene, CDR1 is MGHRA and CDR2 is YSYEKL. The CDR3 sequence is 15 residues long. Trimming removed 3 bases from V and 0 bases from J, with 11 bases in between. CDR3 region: CASSHAGAMNTEAFF. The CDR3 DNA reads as TGCGCCAGCAGCCATGCAGGGGCCATGAACACTGAAGCTTTCTTT.

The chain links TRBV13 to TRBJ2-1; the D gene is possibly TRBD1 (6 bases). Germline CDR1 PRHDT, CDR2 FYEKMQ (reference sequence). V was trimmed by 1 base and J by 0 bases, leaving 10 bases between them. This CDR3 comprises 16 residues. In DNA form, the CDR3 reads TGTGCCAGCAGCTTAGTGGGCAGGGGCTCCTACAATGAGCAGTTCTTC. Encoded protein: CASSLVGRGSYNEQFF.

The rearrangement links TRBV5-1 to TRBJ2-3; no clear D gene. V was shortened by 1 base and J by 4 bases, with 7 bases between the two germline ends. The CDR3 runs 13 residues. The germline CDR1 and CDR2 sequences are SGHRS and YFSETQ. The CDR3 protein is CASSLSGPDTQYF. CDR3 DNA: TGCGCCAGCAGCTTGTCAGGTCCAGATACGCAGTATTTT. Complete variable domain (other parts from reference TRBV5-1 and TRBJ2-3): KAGVTQTPRYLIKTRGQQVTLSCSPISGHRSVSWYQQTPGQGLQFLFEYFSETQRNKGNFPGRFSGRQFSNSRSEMNVSTLELGDSALYLCASSLSGPDTQYFGPGTRLTVL.

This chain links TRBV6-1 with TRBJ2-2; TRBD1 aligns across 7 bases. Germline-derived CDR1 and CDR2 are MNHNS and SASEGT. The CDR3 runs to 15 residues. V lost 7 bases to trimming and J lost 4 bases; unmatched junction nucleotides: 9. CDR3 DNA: TGTGCCAGCATTGAGGGACAGCTACTCACCGGGGAGCTGTTTTTT. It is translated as CASIEGQLLTGELFF.

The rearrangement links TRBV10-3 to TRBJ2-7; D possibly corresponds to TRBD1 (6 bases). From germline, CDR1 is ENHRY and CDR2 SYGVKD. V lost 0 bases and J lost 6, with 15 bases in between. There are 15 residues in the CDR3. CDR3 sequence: CAISESNRGHLEQYF. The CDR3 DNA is TGTGCCATCAGTGAGTCGAACCGGGGACATCTCGAGCAGTACTTC.

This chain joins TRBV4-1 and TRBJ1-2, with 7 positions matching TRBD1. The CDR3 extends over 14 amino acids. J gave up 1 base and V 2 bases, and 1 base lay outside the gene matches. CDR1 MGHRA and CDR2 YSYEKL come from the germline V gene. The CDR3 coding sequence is TGCGCCAGCAGCCAAAACAGGGGTAACTATGGCTACACCTTC. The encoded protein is CASSQNRGNYGYTF.

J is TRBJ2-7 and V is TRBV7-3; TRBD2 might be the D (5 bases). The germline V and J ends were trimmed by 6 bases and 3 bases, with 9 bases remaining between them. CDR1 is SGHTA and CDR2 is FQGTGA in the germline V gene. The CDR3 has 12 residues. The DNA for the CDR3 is TGTGCCAGCAGGTCCGCGGGCTACGAGCAGTACTTC. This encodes CASRSAGYEQYF.

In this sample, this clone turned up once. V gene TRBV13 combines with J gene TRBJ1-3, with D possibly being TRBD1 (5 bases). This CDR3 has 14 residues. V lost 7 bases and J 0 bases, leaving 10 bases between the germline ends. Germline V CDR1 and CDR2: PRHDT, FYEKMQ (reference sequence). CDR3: CASMDTHSGNTIYF. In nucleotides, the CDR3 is TGTGCCAGCATGGACACCCACTCTGGAAACACCATATATTTT.

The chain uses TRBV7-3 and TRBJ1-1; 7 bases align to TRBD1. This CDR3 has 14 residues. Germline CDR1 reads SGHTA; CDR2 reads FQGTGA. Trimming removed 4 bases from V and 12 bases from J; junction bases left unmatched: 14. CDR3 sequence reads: CASSSPGTVGPTFF. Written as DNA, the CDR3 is TGTGCCAGCAGCTCCCCTGGGACAGTCGGGCCGACTTTCTTT.

The CDR3 DNA is TGTGCCAGCAGTGAACAGGGGGCCTATGGCTACACCTTC. Translation: CASSEQGAYGYTF. J is TRBJ1-2 and V is TRBV6-1; 8 bases match TRBD1. Unmatched junction bases numbered 0, after V lost 2 bases and J lost 4 bases. Germline V gene sequence: CDR1 MNHNS, CDR2 SASEGT. The CDR3 is 13 amino acids.

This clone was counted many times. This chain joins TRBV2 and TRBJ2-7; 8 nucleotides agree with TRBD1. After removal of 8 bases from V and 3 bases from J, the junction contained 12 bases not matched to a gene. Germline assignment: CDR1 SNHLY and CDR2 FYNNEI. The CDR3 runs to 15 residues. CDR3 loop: CASQDRANPFYEQYF. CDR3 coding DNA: TGTGCCAGCCAGGACAGGGCCAATCCCTTCTACGAGCAGTACTTC. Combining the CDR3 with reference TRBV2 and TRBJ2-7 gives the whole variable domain EPEVTQTPSHQVTQMGQEVILRCVPISNHLYFYWYRQILGQKVEFLVSFYNNEISEKSEIFDDQFSVERPDGSNFTLKIRSTKLEDSAMYFCASQDRANPFYEQYFGPGTRLTVT.

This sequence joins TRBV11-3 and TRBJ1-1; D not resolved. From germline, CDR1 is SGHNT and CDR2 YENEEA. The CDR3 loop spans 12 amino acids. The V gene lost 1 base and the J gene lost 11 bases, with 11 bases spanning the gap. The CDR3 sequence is CASSLGGSVAFF. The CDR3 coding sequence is TGTGCCAGCAGCTTAGGCGGGTCGGTTGCTTTCTTT.

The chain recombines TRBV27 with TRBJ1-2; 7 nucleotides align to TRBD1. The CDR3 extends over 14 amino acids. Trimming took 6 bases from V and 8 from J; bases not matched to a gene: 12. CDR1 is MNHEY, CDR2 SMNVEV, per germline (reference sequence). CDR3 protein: CASSPLRQGGGYTF. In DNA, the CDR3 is TGTGCCAGCAGCCCTCTCAGACAGGGAGGCGGCTACACCTTC.

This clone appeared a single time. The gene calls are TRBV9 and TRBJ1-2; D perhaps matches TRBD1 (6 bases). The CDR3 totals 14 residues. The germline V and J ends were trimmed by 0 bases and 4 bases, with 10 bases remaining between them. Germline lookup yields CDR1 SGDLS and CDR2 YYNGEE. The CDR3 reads CASSVGTAGYGYTF. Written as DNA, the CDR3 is TGTGCCAGCAGCGTAGGGACAGCCGGCTATGGCTACACCTTC.

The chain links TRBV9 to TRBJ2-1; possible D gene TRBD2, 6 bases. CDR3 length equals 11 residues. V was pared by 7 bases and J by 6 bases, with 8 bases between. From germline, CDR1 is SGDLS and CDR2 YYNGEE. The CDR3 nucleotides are TGTGCCAGCGGGGGAGGCAATGAGCAGTTCTTC. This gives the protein CASGGGNEQFF.

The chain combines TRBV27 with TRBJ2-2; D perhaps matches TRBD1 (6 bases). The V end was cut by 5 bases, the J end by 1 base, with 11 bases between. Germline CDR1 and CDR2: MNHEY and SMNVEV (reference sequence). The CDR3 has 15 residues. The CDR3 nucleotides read TGTGCCAGCAGTCACCGACAGGTGAACACCGGGGAGCTGTTTTTT. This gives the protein CASSHRQVNTGELFF.

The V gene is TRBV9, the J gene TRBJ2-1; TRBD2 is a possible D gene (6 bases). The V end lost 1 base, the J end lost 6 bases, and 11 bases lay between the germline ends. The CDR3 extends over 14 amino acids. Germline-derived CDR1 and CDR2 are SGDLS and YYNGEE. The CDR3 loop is CASSVIAEPNEQFF. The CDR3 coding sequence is TGTGCCAGCAGCGTAATAGCGGAGCCCAATGAGCAGTTCTTC. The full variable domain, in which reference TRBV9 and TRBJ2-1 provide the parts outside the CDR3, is DSGVTQTPKHLITATGQRVTLRCSPRSGDLSVYWYQQSLDQGLQFLIQYYNGEERAKGNILERFSAQQFPDLHSELNLSSLELGDSALYFCASSVIAEPNEQFFGPGTRLTVL.

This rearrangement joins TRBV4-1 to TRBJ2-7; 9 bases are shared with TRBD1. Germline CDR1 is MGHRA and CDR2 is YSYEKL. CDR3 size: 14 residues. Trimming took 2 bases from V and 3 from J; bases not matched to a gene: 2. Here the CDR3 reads CASSQRQGVYEQYF. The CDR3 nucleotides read TGCGCCAGCAGCCAAAGACAGGGGGTCTACGAGCAGTACTTC.

CDR3 bases: TGTGCCAGTAGTATCAGATTAATTACAGATACGCAGTATTTT. This translates into CASSIRLITDTQYF. This chain joins TRBV19 and TRBJ2-3; D is uncertain. The germline V and J ends were trimmed by 3 bases and 3 bases, with 10 bases remaining between them. CDR3 length equals 14 residues. Per germline, CDR1 LNHDA and CDR2 SQIVND (reference sequence).